The next 18 T cell receptor beta chains were all read from a single sample in a study of T cells in Graves' hyperthyroidism and ophthalmopathy. The source material, RNA transcripts, was used to amplify TCR beta CDR3 regions. During a first-round RT-PCR of the TCR CDR3, the HTBI primer set was used. TCRdb reanalysed the multiplex PCR reads using MiXCR and keeps one entry per CDR3 protein. The data contain hundreds of thousands of distinct CDR3 sequences, about two fifths of them singletons. Sequenced input: blood. The receptors were sampled from a man between 18 and 29 years old with Graves' hyperthyroidism.

About this clonotype: It may be a read error: a sequence one base away is much more abundant. The conserved closing phenylalanine or tryptophan is absent in this CDR3, likely reflecting a read error. V gene TRBV10-3 combines with J gene TRBJ2-7, with D perhaps TRBD1 or TRBD2 (5 bases each). V was clipped by 5 bases and J by 1 base, with 15 bases between them. Looked up from germline, CDR1 is ENHRY and CDR2 is SYGVKD. This CDR3 region has 15 residues. CDR3 in amino acids: CAISNPGTESYEQYI. The CDR3 DNA follows: TGTGCCATCAGTAACCCCGGGACCGAATCCTACGAGCAGTACATC.

This clonotype was detected ten times or more. The J gene is TRBJ1-5, the V gene TRBV20-1; no clear D gene. Trimming took 3 bases from V and 5 from J, leaving 8 bases between them. The CDR3 spans 12 residues. Germline V lookup: CDR1 DFQATT, CDR2 SNEGSKA (reference sequence). The CDR3 DNA is TGCAGTGCTAGCAACATGTATCAGCCCCAGCATTTT. Its translation is CSASNMYQPQHF.

This clonotype was counted between two and nine times. The V call is TRBV20-1, the J call TRBJ2-7, with a tentative D call TRBD2 (6 bases). This CDR3 has 15 residues. The ends were cut back, 1 base at V and 4 bases at J, with 17 bases in the middle. Germline CDR1 reads DFQATT; CDR2 reads SNEGSKA (reference sequence). CDR3 in DNA: TGCAGTGCTAGAGGGAAAGGAGCAGGGAGGTACGAGCAGTACTTC. This translates into CSARGKGAGRYEQYF.

This clonotype occurred many times. The chain carries TRBV20-1 and TRBJ1-5, with TRBD1 matching 7 bases. The CDR3 runs to 14 residues. Germline trimming cut 5 bases from V and 7 bases from J; bases unmatched to any gene: 11. The germline V gene encodes CDR1 DFQATT and CDR2 SNEGSKA (reference sequence). The CDR3 bases are TGCAGTGCTCACTCCACAGGGGTAGGCCAGCCCCAGCATTTT. Protein sequence: CSAHSTGVGQPQHF.

This rearrangement joins TRBV7-2 to TRBJ1-6; no clear D gene. Germline CDR1 SGHTA, CDR2 FQGNSA. This CDR3 spans 16 amino acids. Trimming shortened V by 1 base and J by 9 bases, and 16 bases separated the two germline ends. CDR3 DNA: TGTGCCAGCAGCTTAGACCCAGTAGGCGGTGGTTCACCCCTCCACTTT. Its translation: CASSLDPVGGGSPLHF. The complete variable domain, with remaining parts taken from reference TRBV7-2 and TRBJ1-6, reads GAGVSQSPSNKVTEKGKDVELRCDPISGHTALYWYRQSLGQGLEFLIYFQGNSAPDKSGLPSDRFSAERTGGSVSTLTIQRTQQEDSAVYLCASSLDPVGGGSPLHFGNGTRLTVT.

In regard to this clonotype: The CDR3 end shows no conserved phenylalanine or tryptophan, and so a read error is likely. The DNA for the CDR3 is TGCGCCAGCAGCTTGTCCGGGGCCAACATGAACACTGAAGCTTTCCTT. It specifies CASSLSGANMNTEAFL. This chain uses TRBV5-1 with TRBJ1-1; D possibly corresponds to TRBD1 (5 bases). The germline V gene encodes CDR1 SGHRS and CDR2 YFSETQ. This CDR3 comprises 16 residues. V gave up 1 base and J gave up 0 bases, with 13 bases separating them.

This clonotype was seen more than once but under ten times. V is TRBV3-1 and J is TRBJ1-2; TRBD1 is a possible D gene (5 bases). The CDR3 has 14 amino acids. V lost 7 bases, J lost 0 bases, and 12 bases lay in between. Germline V gene lookup returns CDR1 LGHDT and CDR2 YNNKEL (reference sequence). CDR3 DNA: TGTGCCAGCACCCTAACGGGGGCTAACTATGGCTACACCTTC. It encodes CASTLTGANYGYTF.

Concerning this clonotype: A junction end diverges from the germline sequence, so it may reflect a read error. The chain has TRBV12-3 or TRBV12-4 and TRBJ2-5; D uncertain. This CDR3 is 13 amino acids long. CDR3 residues: CARSLNTLETQYF. CDR3 sequence (DNA): TGTGCCCGCAGTTTAAACACTTTGGAGACCCAGTACTTC.

This clonotype was seen a handful of times. The junction differs from germline at one of its ends, possibly a read error. V gene TRBV10-3 combines with J gene TRBJ1-1; TRBD1 matches 8 bases. Germline V gene lookup returns CDR1 ENHRY and CDR2 SYGVKD. CDR3 length: 16 residues. In nucleotides, the CDR3 is TGTGCCAGCAGTTACGGGCAGGGGGCCGGGAACACTGAAGCTTTCTTT. Encoded protein: CASSYGQGAGNTEAFF.

Worth noting for this clonotype: A read error may explain this, as a much larger clone is one base away. The chain is built from TRBV19 and TRBJ1-2, with 8 nucleotides matching TRBD1. CDR1 and CDR2 from the germline V gene are LNHDA and SQIVND (reference sequence). The CDR3 loop spans 14 amino acids. This CDR3 is CASSPQGAHYGCTF. The CDR3 coding sequence is TGTGCCAGTAGTCCCCAGGGGGCACACTATGGCTGCACCTTC.

This clonotype was observed a handful of times. J is TRBJ2-2 and V is TRBV9, with 7 bases that match TRBD2. V dropped 4 bases and J dropped 4; count of bases not matched to a gene: 7. Germline-derived CDR1 and CDR2 are SGDLS and YYNGEE. This CDR3 has 15 amino acids. CDR3 residues: CASSSRLASTGELFF. The CDR3 region has the DNA TGTGCCAGCAGCTCAAGACTAGCTAGCACCGGGGAGCTGTTTTTT.

The chain carries TRBV2 and TRBJ2-7; the match to TRBD2 covers 15 bases. Germline V gene sequence: CDR1 SNHLY, CDR2 FYNNEI. This CDR3 contains 12 residues. J lost 5 bases, V lost 11 bases, and 1 base had no gene match. Here the CDR3 reads CAGLAGGNEQYF. CDR3 nucleotides: TGTGCCGGACTAGCGGGAGGGAACGAGCAGTACTTC.

This clonotype has only a few counts. The genes are TRBV5-1 and TRBJ1-1; tentatively, D is TRBD1 (6 bases). Trimming took 4 bases from V and 1 from J, leaving 14 bases between them. The V gene's germline CDR1 is SGHRS and CDR2 YFSETQ. CDR3 length: 15 amino acids. CDR3: CASSPSGGPNTEAFF. CDR3 in DNA: TGCGCCAGCAGCCCCAGCGGGGGGCCGAACACTGAAGCTTTCTTT. Variable domain in full (rest from reference TRBV5-1 and TRBJ1-1): KAGVTQTPRYLIKTRGQQVTLSCSPISGHRSVSWYQQTPGQGLQFLFEYFSETQRNKGNFPGRFSGRQFSNSRSEMNVSTLELGDSALYLCASSPSGGPNTEAFFGQGTRLTVV.

The rearrangement links TRBV12-3 or TRBV12-4 to TRBJ2-2; a possible D gene is TRBD1 (6 bases). With 5 bases removed from V and 7 bases from J, the gap between germline ends came to 17 bases. CDR3 size: 15 residues. The CDR3 reads CASSPRQVVSGELFF. The CDR3 DNA sequence: TGTGCCAGCAGTCCCAGACAGGTGGTCAGCGGGGAGCTGTTTTTT.

V usage is TRBV19 and J usage is TRBJ2-7, with TRBD1 as a possible D gene (6 bases). Germline loops: CDR1 LNHDA, CDR2 SQIVND (reference sequence). V was trimmed by 9 bases and J by 0 bases, leaving 18 bases between them. The CDR3 is 15 residues long. This CDR3 is CASGEFDRSSYEQYF. The CDR3 DNA reads TGTGCCAGCGGTGAATTTGACAGGAGCTCCTACGAGCAGTACTTC. Full variable domain (outside the CDR3, taken from reference TRBV19 and TRBJ2-7): DGGITQSPKYLFRKEGQNVTLSCEQNLNHDAMYWYRQDPGQGLRLIYYSQIVNDFQKGDIAEGYSVSREKKESFPLTVTSAQKNPTAFYLCASGEFDRSSYEQYFGPGTRLTVT.

About this clonotype: This likely comes from a read error, as the CDR3 has no conserved phenylalanine or tryptophan at its end. It is unclear where the CDR3 begins or ends on the DNA, so no DNA is shown, and the CDR3 is as TCRdb lists it. The chain couples TRBV11-2 to TRBJ2-5; the table's D call, TRBD2, was not checked against the DNA. A total of 10 residues make up the CDR3, ends included. Looked up from germline, CDR1 is SGHAT and CDR2 is FQNNGV. The CDR3: CASSSLQWSS.

This chain connects TRBV7-2 to TRBJ1-6; a possible D gene is TRBD1 (5 bases). This CDR3 spans 14 amino acids. Deletions cut 5 bases from V and 10 bases from J, with 15 bases between. Germline lookup yields CDR1 SGHTA and CDR2 FQGNSA. The DNA of the CDR3 is TGTGCCAGCAGCCGGGCAGGGCTTGAATCACCCCTCCACTTT. The encoded protein is CASSRAGLESPLHF.

This sequence joins TRBV7-2 and TRBJ2-5; tentatively, D is TRBD1 (5 bases). The germline CDR1 and CDR2 sequences are SGHTA and FQGNSA. The ends were cut back, 1 base at V and 1 base at J, with 13 bases in the middle. The CDR3 is made up of 16 amino acids. The CDR3: CASSLEWVGVQETQYF. The CDR3 nucleotides read TGTGCCAGCAGCTTAGAATGGGTAGGGGTCCAAGAGACCCAGTACTTC.